The T cell receptor beta chain described here comes from a study of T cell repertoires in aging, cancer and after chemotherapy. From germline, CDR1 is MNHNS and CDR2 SASEGT. The CDR3 length is 17 residues. V shed 1 base and J 4 bases; nucleotides not matched to a gene: 9. For this clonotype: Its matching antigen is unknown.

Multiplex touch-down PCR with TRB-A/B primers amplified rearranged V-D-J TRB sequences. MiXCR, applied by TCRdb to the multiplex PCR reads, yields one record per CDR3 protein. The sample includes over 8,000 distinct CDR3 sequences, about two fifths of them seen just once. The template was genomic DNA from peripheral blood, not RNA. Notes on the study in general: In healthy donors, age-related TCR diversity loss mainly reflected lost richness.

The chain recombines TRBV6-1 with TRBJ1-2, with TRBD1 matching 10 bases. The sequence derives from a human donor with a solid tumor. Material: blood. The CDR3 protein is CASSEVGQGSPSYGYTF. DNA of the CDR3: TGTGCCAGCAGTGAAGTGGGACAGGGGTCCCCCTCCTATGGCTACACCTTC.